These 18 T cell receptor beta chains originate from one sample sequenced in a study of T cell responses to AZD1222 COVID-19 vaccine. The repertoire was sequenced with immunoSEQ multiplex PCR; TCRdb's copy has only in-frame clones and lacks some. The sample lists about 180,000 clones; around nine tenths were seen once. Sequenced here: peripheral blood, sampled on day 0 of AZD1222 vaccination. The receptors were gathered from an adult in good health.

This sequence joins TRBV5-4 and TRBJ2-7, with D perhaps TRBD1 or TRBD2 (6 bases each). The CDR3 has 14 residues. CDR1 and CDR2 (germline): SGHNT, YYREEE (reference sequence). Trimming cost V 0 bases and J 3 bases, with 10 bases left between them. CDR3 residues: CASSLDGGHYEQYF. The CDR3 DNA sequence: TGTGCCAGCAGCTTGGACGGGGGCCACTACGAGCAGTACTTC. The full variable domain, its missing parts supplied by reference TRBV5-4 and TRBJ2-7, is ETGVTQSPTHLIKTRGQQVTLRCSSQSGHNTVSWYQQALGQGPQFIFQYYREEENGRGNFPPRFSGLQFPNYSSELNVNALELDDSALYLCASSLDGGHYEQYFGPGTRLTVT.

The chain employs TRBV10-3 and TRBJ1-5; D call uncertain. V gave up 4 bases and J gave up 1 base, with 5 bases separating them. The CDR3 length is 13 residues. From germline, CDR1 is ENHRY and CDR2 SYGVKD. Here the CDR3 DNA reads TGTGCCATCAGTGGAGGCAGCAATCAGCCCCAGCATTTT. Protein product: CAISGGSNQPQHF.

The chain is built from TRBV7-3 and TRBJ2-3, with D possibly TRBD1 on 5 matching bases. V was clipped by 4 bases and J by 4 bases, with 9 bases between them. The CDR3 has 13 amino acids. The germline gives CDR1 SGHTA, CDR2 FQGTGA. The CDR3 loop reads CASSSSGSDTQYF. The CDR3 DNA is TGTGCCAGCAGCTCTTCAGGGTCAGATACGCAGTATTTT.

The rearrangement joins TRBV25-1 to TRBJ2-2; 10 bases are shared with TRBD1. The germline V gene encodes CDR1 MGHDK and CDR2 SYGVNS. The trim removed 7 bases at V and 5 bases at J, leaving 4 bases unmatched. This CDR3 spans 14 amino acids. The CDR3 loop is CASTGTGETGELFF. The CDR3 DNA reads TGTGCCAGCACGGGGACAGGGGAAACCGGGGAGCTGTTTTTT.

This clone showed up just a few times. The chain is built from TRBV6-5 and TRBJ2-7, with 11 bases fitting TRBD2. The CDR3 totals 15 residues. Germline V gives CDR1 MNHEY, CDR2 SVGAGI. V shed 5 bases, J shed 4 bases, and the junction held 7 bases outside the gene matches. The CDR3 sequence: CASSPPGLAVYEQYF. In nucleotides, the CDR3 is TGTGCCAGCAGTCCACCGGGACTAGCGGTTTACGAGCAGTACTTC.

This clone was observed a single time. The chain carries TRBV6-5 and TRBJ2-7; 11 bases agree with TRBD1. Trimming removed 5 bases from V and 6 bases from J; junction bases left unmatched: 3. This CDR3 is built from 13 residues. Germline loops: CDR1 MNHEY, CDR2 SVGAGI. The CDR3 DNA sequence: TGTGCCAGCAGTCCCGGGACAGGGGGCGAGCAGTACTTC. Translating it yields CASSPGTGGEQYF.

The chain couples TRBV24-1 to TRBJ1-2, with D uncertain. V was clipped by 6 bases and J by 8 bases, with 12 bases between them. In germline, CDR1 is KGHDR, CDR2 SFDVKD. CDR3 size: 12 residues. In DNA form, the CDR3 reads TGTGCCACCAGTCGAGCCTCGGGAGGCTACACCTTC. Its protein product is CATSRASGGYTF.

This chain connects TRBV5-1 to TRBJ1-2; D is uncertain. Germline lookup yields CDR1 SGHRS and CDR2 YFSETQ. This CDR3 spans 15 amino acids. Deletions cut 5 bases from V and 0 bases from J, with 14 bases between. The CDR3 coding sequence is TGCGCCAGCAGAGAGACGGGATCTCCTAACTATGGCTACACCTTC. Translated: CASRETGSPNYGYTF.

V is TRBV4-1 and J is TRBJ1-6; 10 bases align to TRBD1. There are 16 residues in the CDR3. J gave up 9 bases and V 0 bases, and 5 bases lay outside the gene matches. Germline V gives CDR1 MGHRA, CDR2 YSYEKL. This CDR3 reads CASSQESGQGFSPLHF. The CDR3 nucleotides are TGCGCCAGCAGCCAAGAGTCGGGACAGGGGTTTTCACCCCTCCACTTT.

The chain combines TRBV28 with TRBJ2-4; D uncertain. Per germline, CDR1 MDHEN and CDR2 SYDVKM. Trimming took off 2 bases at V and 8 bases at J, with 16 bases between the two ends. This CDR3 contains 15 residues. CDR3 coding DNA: TGTGCCAGCAGTTTACTGGTTGGTCTGGATTACATTCAGTACTTC. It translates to CASSLLVGLDYIQYF.

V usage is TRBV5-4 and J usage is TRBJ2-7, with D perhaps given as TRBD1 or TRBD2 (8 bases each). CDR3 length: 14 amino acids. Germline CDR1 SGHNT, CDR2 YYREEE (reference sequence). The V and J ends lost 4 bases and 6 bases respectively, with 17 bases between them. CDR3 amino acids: CASSGVAGTGEQYF. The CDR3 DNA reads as TGTGCCAGCAGCGGGGTAGCGGGGACAGGCGAGCAGTACTTC. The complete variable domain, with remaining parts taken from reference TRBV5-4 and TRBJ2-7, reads ETGVTQSPTHLIKTRGQQVTLRCSSQSGHNTVSWYQQALGQGPQFIFQYYREEENGRGNFPPRFSGLQFPNYSSELNVNALELDDSALYLCASSGVAGTGEQYFGPGTRLTVT.

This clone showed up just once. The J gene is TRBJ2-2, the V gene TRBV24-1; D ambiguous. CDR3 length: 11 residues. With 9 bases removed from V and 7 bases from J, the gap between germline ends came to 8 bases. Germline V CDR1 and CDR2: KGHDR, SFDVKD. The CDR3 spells CATQSSGELFF. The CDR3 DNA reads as TGTGCCACCCAGAGTAGCGGGGAGCTGTTTTTT.

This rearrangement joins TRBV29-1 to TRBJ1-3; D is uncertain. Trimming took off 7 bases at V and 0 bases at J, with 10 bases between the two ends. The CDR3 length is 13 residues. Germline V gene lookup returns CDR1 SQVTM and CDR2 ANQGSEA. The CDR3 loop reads CSATQDSGNTIYF. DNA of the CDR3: TGCAGCGCCACTCAAGACTCTGGAAACACCATATATTTT.

CDR3 coding DNA: TGTGCCAGCAGCTTTAGCGGGGTATTAAGCAATGAGCAGTTCTTC. Protein product: CASSFSGVLSNEQFF. This chain connects TRBV11-3 to TRBJ2-1; TRBD2 aligns across 8 bases. The germline V gene encodes CDR1 SGHNT and CDR2 YENEEA. V shed 3 bases and J 6 bases; nucleotides not matched to a gene: 7. The CDR3 length is 15 residues.

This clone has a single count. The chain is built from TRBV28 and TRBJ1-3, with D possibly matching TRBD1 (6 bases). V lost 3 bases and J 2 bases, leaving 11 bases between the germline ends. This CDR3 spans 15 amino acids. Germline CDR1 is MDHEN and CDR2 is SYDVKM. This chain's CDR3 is CASSLVQGAGNTIYF. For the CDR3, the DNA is TGTGCCAGCAGTTTGGTACAGGGAGCTGGAAACACCATATATTTT.

The CDR3 coding sequence is TGTGCCAGCAGCTCCTCGACCCTTATCCAGTACTTC. It translates to CASSSSTLIQYF. The V gene is TRBV6-5, the J gene TRBJ2-7; D gene unclear. The length of the CDR3 is 12 residues. Trimming removed 6 bases at V and 10 bases at J, with 16 bases between. Germline V gene lookup returns CDR1 MNHEY and CDR2 SVGAGI.

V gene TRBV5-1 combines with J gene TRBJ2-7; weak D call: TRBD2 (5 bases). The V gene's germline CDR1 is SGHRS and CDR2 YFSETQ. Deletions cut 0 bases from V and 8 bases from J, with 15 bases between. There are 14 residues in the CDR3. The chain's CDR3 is CASSLAGLESQQYF. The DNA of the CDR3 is TGCGCCAGCAGCTTGGCCGGACTGGAGTCGCAGCAGTACTTC. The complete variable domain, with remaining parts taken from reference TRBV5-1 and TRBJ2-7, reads KAGVTQTPRYLIKTRGQQVTLSCSPISGHRSVSWYQQTPGQGLQFLFEYFSETQRNKGNFPGRFSGRQFSNSRSEMNVSTLELGDSALYLCASSLAGLESQQYFGPGTRLTVT.

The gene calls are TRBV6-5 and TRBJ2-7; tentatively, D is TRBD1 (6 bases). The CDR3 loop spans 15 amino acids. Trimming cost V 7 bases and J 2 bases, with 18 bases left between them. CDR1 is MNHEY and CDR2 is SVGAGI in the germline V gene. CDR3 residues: CASITTGTPAYEQYF. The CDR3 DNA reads TGTGCCAGCATAACCACCGGGACACCCGCCTACGAGCAGTACTTC.